This T cell receptor (beta chain) was documented in a study of CD8 T cells in Susac syndrome. RNA totalling roughly 0.45 to 1 ug underwent reverse transcription with random hexamers. MiXCR was run by TCRdb on the immunoSEQ multiplex PCR reads, yielding one entry per CDR3 protein. The sample holds some 300,000 distinct CDR3 sequences, more than 75% seen once. Both CD4+ and CD8+ T cells were negatively isolated, and TEMRA cells underwent FACS enrichment. V was clipped by 3 bases and J by 4 bases, with 11 bases between them. CDR1 and CDR2 from the germline V gene are SGDLS and YYNGEE. CDR3 length: 14 residues.

V gene TRBV9 combines with J gene TRBJ2-1, with D perhaps TRBD1 (6 bases). The TCR comes from a human donor with multiple sclerosis. Sequences were obtained from CD8+ T cells from PBMCs. Here the CDR3 DNA reads TGTGCCAGCAGCGGCCAGGACAGATACAATGAGCAGTTCTTC. Translating gives CASSGQDRYNEQFF.